This TCR beta chain was captured by sequencing in a study of cytomegalovirus exposure and HLA in healthy donors (dated by TCRdb to 2016 to 2017). As for the study more broadly: An earlier analysis of roughly 570 of the donors reported around 280 Gb of sequence data and 100 million to 120 million unique TCR beta sequences obtained from approximately 180 million T cells. An early release that covered roughly 600 HLA-typed donors contained approximately 290 gigabases of sequencing data and 85 million to 100 million unique TCR sequences. Donor age, sex, ethnicity and CMV serostatus were compiled together with the repertoire data. Because of strong linkage in the cohort, roughly five DR-DQ haplotypes were treated as single units for association and clustering. All discovery cohort repertoires had been generated using a single sequencing platform. Rather than using new phenotypic data, the later analysis identified candidate immune exposures from TCR beta sequences and from how often those sequences occurred across donors. In a later analysis, previously published TCR beta repertoires from fewer than 750 donors were re-analyzed and high-resolution HLA genotyping was added so that TCR occurrence patterns could be studied. Besides the first cohort of roughly 660 subjects, a separate validation cohort made up of roughly 120 different subjects was used. To predict cytomegalovirus infection status, the study brought together high-throughput TCR immunosequencing, statistical association of individual TCRs with disease status, and machine learning. The genetic ancestry cluster associated with self-reported Caucasian donors included 70% to 85% of the roughly 410 genotyped donors. An earlier analysis of approximately 580 of the donors used high-throughput TCR beta sequencing to judge whether each TCR beta V gene segment behaved as functional or pseudogenic. On average, over 200,000 unique TCR beta nucleotide sequences were sequenced per donor among 398 genotyped donors of the cohort, with 15% to 20% of those sequences being non-productive. The study aimed to test whether signatures of past pathogen exposure could be identified by cataloging public T cell receptors. Genome-wide SNP genotypes for about three fifths of the roughly 670 donors were used in a later genetic analysis, which treated that subset as a discovery cohort. Typing coverage differed by locus: A, B, C, DRB1 and DQB1 were typed in roughly 620-630 donors, DQA1 in 500 to 550, DPA1 in over 600, and DPB1 in 472. Using immunosequencing, the study profiled T cell repertoires from 666 subjects and related those repertoires to cytomegalovirus serostatus. HLA typing covered class I and class II loci at four-digit resolution.

Results and caveats for the whole study, not just this receptor: Specific HLA alleles were associated with some 15,000 TCR beta sequences at a false discovery rate of 0.05 in a later analysis. Correlated functional status among segregating V segments might reflect linkage disequilibrium, but an unknown experimental factor could not be ruled out. In an earlier analysis of about 600 of the donors, most TCR beta V segments appeared in productive rearrangements about 87% or about 30% of the time, broadly matching IMGT annotations. HLA typing was unavailable for some donors at each locus, so association tests used only the typed subset. A further reported finding was that TCR beta sequences accurately predicted the HLA-A and HLA-B alleles for most subjects in the first cohort. V-gene and J-gene trimming of TCR beta chains was associated with a missense DCLRE1C variant in a later genetic analysis, and the association was replicated in an independent cohort. Compared with the 666-donor mean, donors in an Asian-associated ancestry cluster had fewer N-insertions in productive TCRs, according to a later genetic analysis. According to a later analysis, most CMV-associated TCR beta chains appeared to be HLA-restricted, and the HLA associations seemed to be driven largely by CMV exposure. A total of fewer than 200 TCR beta chains were listed by the study as associated with cytomegalovirus. According to a later analysis, TCR association rates differed among HLA loci, with DRB1 alleles showing the most associated TCRs and HLA-C alleles showing the fewest. Assigning TCR associations to individual alleles was difficult when HLA alleles, especially DR and DQ, strongly co-occurred. In this cohort, only TCR beta chains were sequenced, and detectable features were limited by the absence of alpha or paired-chain data. A later analysis reported that several top co-occurrence clusters appeared linked to parvovirus B19, influenza, CMV and Epstein-Barr virus. The 87-base-pair reads could not distinguish some IMGT-functional V segments, including TRBV6-2 and TRBV6-3, so those segments were excluded. The classifier was reported to diagnose cytomegalovirus status with high specificity and sensitivity in both the original cohort and the validation cohort. The authors suggested that the approach could potentially be generalized to other disease states and immunological phenotypes. The earlier analysis of 587 of the donors excluded approximately 15 rarely observed V segments, including chromosome 9 orphons, because counts were too low. Across donors, most TCR sequences were observed very rarely, whereas some public TCRs were present in many individuals. Compared with equally common non-associated chains, HLA-associated TCR beta chains in a later analysis were more clonally expanded and had lower generation probabilities. A cluster of highly shared sequence variants was judged likely to represent a technical artifact of the sequencing pipeline. In vitro tests confirmed that a few of the cytomegalovirus-associated TCR beta chains recognize cytomegalovirus antigens. CMV serostatus was the only immune exposure information available for the cohort. Sequencing depth was assumed to be roughly uniform across donors in the presence/absence analyses, though that assumption may not hold.

Comment on this clone: Its antigen is currently not known. Qualities for individual bases were not recorded, and no much larger clone is one base off. The same CDR3 can be traced to other DNA sequences in this sample.

CDR1 and CDR2, per the germline V gene, are SGHRS and YFSETQ. The CDR3 contains 14 residues, cysteine and phenylalanine counted. Just CDR3 DNA is preserved here, 42 bases in frame from base 1. V loses 0 bases, J loses 2 bases, and the germline ends lie 6 bases apart. The method behind the library was the immunoSEQ multiplex PCR assay. For the multiplex PCR, a mixture combining 60 forward primers for TCR Vbeta segments and 13 reverse primers for TCR Jbeta segments was used. A multiplex PCR assay on genomic DNA amplified the CDR3 region of rearranged TCR beta genes. The Illumina HiSeq System was used to sequence the amplified TCR beta libraries as 87-base-pair reads. Concerning the study's data processing: A later analysis counted about 80 million unique TCR beta chains across the 650 to 700 repertoires, and 9 million to 14 million of these chains were shared by at least two donors. Raw reads were error-corrected and collapsed into unique sequences with a nearest-neighbor algorithm that merged closely related sequences to remove PCR and sequencing errors. To assign V, D and J gene segments, CDR3 sequences were aligned to IMGT reference sequences. For a sequence to be retained, a match of at least six nucleotides to both a V gene segment and a J gene segment was required. A rearrangement counted as productive if the CDR3 had no stop codons and remained in frame with V and J, and every other rearrangement counted as non-productive. CDR3 was defined according to IMGT convention as the region running from the second conserved V-encoded cysteine to the conserved J-encoded phenylalanine. The earlier analysis of some 540 of the donors excluded any sequence lacking an unambiguous match to a single V gene segment. An earlier analysis of 450 to 650 of the donors called V segments functional above 56.7% productive rearrangements and segregating when the between-donor standard deviation exceeded 5%. A statistical classification framework was developed to diagnose cytomegalovirus status using the catalog of TCR beta chain sequences. In a later analysis, TCR nucleotide sequences were compared against IMGT/GENE-DB human TR gene sequences so that V and J genes could be assigned. A later analysis assigned CDR3 sequences and most-parsimonious VDJ recombination scenarios with the TCRdist pipeline. In a later analysis, each TCR beta chain was defined by its CDR3 amino acid sequence together with its V-gene family, and reads lacking a unique V-gene family were excluded. A later analysis removed roughly 590 highly shared, low-generation-probability nucleotide sequences to deal with suspected cross-contamination and a sequencing artifact. A later analysis calculated a clonal expansion index for each public chain from normalized within-repertoire ranks of inferred template counts. Generation probabilities in a later analysis came from a VDJ recombination model fitted to out-of-frame rearrangements, and those results were checked against IGoR. A later analysis scored TCR-TCR, TCR-HLA and TCR-CMV co-occurrence with hypergeometric tests, applying a repertoire-size bias correction to TCR pairs. A later analysis estimated false discovery rates by permuting HLA or CMV assignments 20 times. A later analysis grouped co-occurring TCRs with DBSCAN, adding TCRdist sequence similarity when clustering within HLA-allele-positive subsets. Co-occurrence clustering excluded repertoires with fewer than 30,000 or more than 120,000 public chains, plus five with anomalous nucleotide sharing. Not all clones reach the TCRdb copy of this immuneACCESS table, which keeps in-frame sequences only. Checked studies attribute under half of the gap to unresolved V genes and leave the rest unexplained. That table supplies the V and J calls and clone size; D and trimming were determined from the DNA. This sample lists around 200,000 clones; roughly four fifths were detected once. Around 1.6% of the sample rests with the top ten.

In total, 666 healthy bone marrow donors made up the cohort. At the time of sampling, every cohort member was nominally healthy, though immune exposures that went unrecorded were likely present. The donor tested CMV seronegative and was one of the 352 seronegative cohort members. A peripheral blood sample was collected from each donor, and TCR beta sequencing was performed on peripheral blood mononuclear cells. The Qiagen DNeasy Blood Extraction Kit was used to extract genomic DNA from the blood cell samples. The sample taken for sequencing was PBMCs. The rearranged chain carries TRBV5-1 and TRBJ2-1, and possibly TRBD1, on 6 matching bases. This TCR derives from a man aged 50 to 59 in good health and CMV-seronegative. CDR3 region: CASSLGQAYNEQFF. The nucleotide sequence reads TGCGCCAGCAGCTTGGGACAGGCCTACAATGAGCAGTTCTTC.